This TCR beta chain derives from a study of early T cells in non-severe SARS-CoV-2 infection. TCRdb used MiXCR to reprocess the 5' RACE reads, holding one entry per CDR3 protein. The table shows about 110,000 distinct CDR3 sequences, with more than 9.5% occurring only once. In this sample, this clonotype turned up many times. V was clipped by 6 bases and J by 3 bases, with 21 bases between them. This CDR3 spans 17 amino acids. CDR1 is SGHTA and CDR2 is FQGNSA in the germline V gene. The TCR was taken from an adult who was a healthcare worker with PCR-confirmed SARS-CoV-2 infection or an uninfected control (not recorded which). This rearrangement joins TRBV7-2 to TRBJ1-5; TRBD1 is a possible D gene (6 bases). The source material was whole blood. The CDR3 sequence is CASRLGSGAQDNQPQHF. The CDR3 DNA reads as TGTGCCAGCAGGCTGGGGTCAGGGGCGCAGGACAATCAGCCCCAGCATTTT.